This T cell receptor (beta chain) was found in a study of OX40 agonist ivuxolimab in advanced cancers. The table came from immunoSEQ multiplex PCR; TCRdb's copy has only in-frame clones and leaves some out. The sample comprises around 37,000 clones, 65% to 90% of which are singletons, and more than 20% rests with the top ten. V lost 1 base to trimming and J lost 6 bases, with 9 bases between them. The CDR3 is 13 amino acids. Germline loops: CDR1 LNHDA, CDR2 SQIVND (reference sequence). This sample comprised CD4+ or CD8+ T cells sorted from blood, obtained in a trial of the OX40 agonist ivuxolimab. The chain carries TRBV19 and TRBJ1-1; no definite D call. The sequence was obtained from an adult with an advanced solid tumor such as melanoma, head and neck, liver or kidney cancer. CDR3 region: CASSIGPMAEAFF. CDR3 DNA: TGTGCCAGTAGTATAGGTCCGATGGCTGAAGCTTTCTTT.